The clone carrying this T cell receptor (beta chain) was detected a few times. Its specificity is not known. The sample is drawn from a study of CD4+ T cells in melanoma. Findings and caveats of the study: A reported correlation linked neoantigen-specific CD4+ T cells to CD8+, macrophage and B cell function.

After removal of 5 bases from V and 4 bases from J, the junction contained 3 bases not matched to a gene. Germline V gene sequence: CDR1 MNHEY, CDR2 SVGAGI. The length of the CDR3 is 13 residues. Sequenced by immunoSEQ multiplex PCR; TCRdb stores in-frame clones only, minus some. The sample includes approximately 14,000 clones, roughly 72% of them seen just once. This receptor was identified in a human donor with melanoma. The rearrangement uses TRBV6-5 and TRBJ1-2; TRBD1 matches at 8 bases. Sequenced: cells from a culture (not recorded whether cultured in vitro). The CDR3 protein is CASSGDRSYGYTF. CDR3 nucleotides: TGTGCCAGCAGTGGGGACAGGAGCTATGGCTACACCTTC.